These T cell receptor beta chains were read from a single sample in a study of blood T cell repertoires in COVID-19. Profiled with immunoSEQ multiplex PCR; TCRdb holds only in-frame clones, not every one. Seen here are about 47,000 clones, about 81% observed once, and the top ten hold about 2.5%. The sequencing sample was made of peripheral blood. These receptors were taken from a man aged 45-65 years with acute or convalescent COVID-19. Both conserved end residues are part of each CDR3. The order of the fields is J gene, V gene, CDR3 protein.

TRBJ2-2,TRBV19,CASRVGQGPNTGELFF
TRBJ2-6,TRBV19,CASSITGAGANVLTF
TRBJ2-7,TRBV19,CASSFDTLSGRVYEQYF
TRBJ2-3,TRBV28,CASTLGLGTDTQYF
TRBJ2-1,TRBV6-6,CASSSGLAGYNEQFF
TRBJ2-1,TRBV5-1,CASSPRLSYNEQFF
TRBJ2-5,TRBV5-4,CASSLVHEETQYF
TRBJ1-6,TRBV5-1,CASSREGQSSDPLHF
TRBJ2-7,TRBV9,CASSPRTGVDYEQYF
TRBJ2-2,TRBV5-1,CASSFSSEGTGELFF
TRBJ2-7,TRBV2,CASSEQGGLYEQYF
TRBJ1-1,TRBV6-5,CASNRGMNTEAFF
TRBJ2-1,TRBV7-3,CASSQEGTGEAGGYEQFF
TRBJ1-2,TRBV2,CASSGHIQGGDGYTF
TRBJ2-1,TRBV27,CASSRPRSSYNEQFF
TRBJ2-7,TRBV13,CASSLAGETYEQYF
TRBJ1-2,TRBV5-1,CASSLARTGTNYGYTF
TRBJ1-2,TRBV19,CASRDRGTGYGYTF
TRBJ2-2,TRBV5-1,CASSLGLAGGYTGELFF
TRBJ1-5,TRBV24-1,CATSDRGQSSNQPQHF
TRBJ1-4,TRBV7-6,CASSPEGQVGEKLFF
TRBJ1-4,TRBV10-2,CASSEVGRGNEKLFF
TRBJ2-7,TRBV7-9,CASSLGDRGYVQYF
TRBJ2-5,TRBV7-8,CASSLGAGRETQYF
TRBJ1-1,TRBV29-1,CSVAGQGNTEAFF